This paragraph covers one T cell receptor (beta chain) sequence. The target of this receptor is not known. No base quality values were provided; no much bigger clone lies one nucleotide off. This entry belongs to a study of control samples from healthy donors and cancer patients (dated by TCRdb to the early 2020s). The receptor library was made with the immunoSEQ multiplex PCR assay. Imported from immuneACCESS, the table was reduced by TCRdb to in-frame sequences with V and J called. These copies leave out some clones; in studies compared against another copy, an unresolved V gene accounts for under half, and the cause of the remainder is not known. A total of about 120,000 clones appear in this sample, roughly 90% of them only once. The ten largest clones add up to about 40% of the sample. The source is a man aged 45 to 65 in good health. Specimen: blood.

The sequenced DNA: TGTGCCTGGAGTGTACCGGACAGGGGTCACAATGAGCAGTTCTTC. Translation gives CAWSVPDRGHNEQFF. The rearrangement joined TRBV30 to TRBJ2-1, with 9 bases in between that match TRBD1. CDR1 and CDR2 (GTSNPN, SVGIG) derive from the germline V gene (reference sequence). For this chain, trimming is 0 bases at the V end and 5 bases at the J end, and the number of junction bases without a gene match is 5. The CDR3 runs 15 residues from the cysteine to the phenylalanine. Only the CDR3 part of the read is kept: 45 bases, read in frame from the first base.